The rows below give T cell receptor beta chains drawn from one sample of a study of T cell responses to AZD1222 COVID-19 vaccine. Some clones are missing from TCRdb's copy, which holds only in-frame ones; the method was immunoSEQ multiplex PCR. This table has roughly 150,000 clones, over 80% appearing once. The input for sequencing was peripheral blood, taken 28 days after the second AZD1222 dose. These receptors came from an adult who received the AZD1222 COVID-19 vaccine. CDR3s leave out the opening cysteine and the closing phenylalanine or tryptophan. Fields, in order: V gene, clone size, J gene, CDR3 protein. Some rows mark clone size as missing; the rest say once, few, many or name a class of expanded clone.

V: TRBV19
size: .
J: TRBJ2-7
CDR3: ATFSGTGAGEQY

V: TRBV5-1
size: once
J: TRBJ2-3
CDR3: ASSRGASGLLTDTQY

V: TRBV3-1/TRBV3-2
size: .
J: TRBJ2-3
CDR3: ASSQERAGCTDTQY

V: TRBV28
size: .
J: TRBJ1-5
CDR3: ASSLLFPGTGRGQPQH

V: TRBV7-9
size: once
J: TRBJ2-7
CDR3: ASSQPGGDGYEQY

V: TRBV28
size: once
J: TRBJ1-1
CDR3: ASRTGGSYTEAF

V: TRBV12-3/TRBV12-4
size: .
J: TRBJ1-6
CDR3: ASSRTGDSPLH

V: TRBV11-2
size: .
J: TRBJ1-2
CDR3: ASSPDRSYSNYGYT

V: TRBV6-5
size: .
J: TRBJ1-2
CDR3: ASSYYRGGGYT

V: TRBV11-3
size: .
J: TRBJ2-5
CDR3: ASSLGVGLSQETQY

V: TRBV6-1
size: once
J: TRBJ1-5
CDR3: ASSDGRSQPQH

V: TRBV7-7
size: once
J: TRBJ2-3
CDR3: ASSQDRATDTQY

V: TRBV11-2
size: once
J: TRBJ2-5
CDR3: ASSKGLAGLGGETQY